This T cell receptor beta chain was sequenced for a study of molecular identifiers for immune sequencing clone quantification (dated by TCRdb to the late 2010s). At the level of the whole study: For a replicate experiment, RNA from approximately 20,000 or 98,000 naive CD8 T cells was divided into five aliquots, and four of the five aliquots were sequenced. CD8 T cells were used in a methods study to benchmark molecular-identifier clustering-based TCR repertoire sequencing (MIDCIRS) and TCR RNA copy counting.

Naive CD8 T cell libraries were made from about 21,000 to 970,000 sorted cells using 10%, 30% or 50% of purified RNA. Naive CD8 T cells, defined as CD8+CD4-CCR7+CD45RA+, were FACS-sorted into RLT Plus buffer on a BD FACSAria II. To test detection sensitivity, Jurkat RNA equal to approximately 10 TCR copies was added to samples of about 20,000-1,000,000 naive CD8 T cells. CD8 T cells were enriched with RosetteSep CD8+ T Cell Enrichment Cocktail and Ficoll-Paque, followed by ACK red cell lysis. The protocol used for the library was PCR. The instrument given in TCRdb is Illumina HiSeq 4000. Bulk TCR libraries were made following a previously described method, with the TCR primers given in Table S5. Purification of total RNA was performed with the Qiagen AllPrep DNA/RNA kit. Before analysis, reads from multiple sequencing runs of one library were combined. Per the original workflow: Reads were retained only if the reads had an exact TCR constant sequence, and the retained reads were trimmed to 150 nt and grouped according to their 12-nt molecular barcodes. Reads within each barcode group were sub-clustered using a 15% Levenshtein threshold, and quality-weighted consensus sequences were constructed for each RNA molecule. Non-functional sequences were filtered out, along with any lower-count sequence sitting one edit away from another sequence. On the basis of fitting two negative binomial distributions, barcode sub-clusters with fewer than 20% of the maximum read count were discarded. TCRdb reprocessing: public reads trimmed at Q25 with fastp, clones called with MiXCR, in-frame beta chains kept. CDR3 protein sequences are deduplicated, and each keeps its most common genes and DNA. Here the V and J calls rest on TCRdb's processing, not on the authors' analysis. This sample has tens of thousands of distinct CDR3 sequences in its table, and 18% of those were observed once. Approximately 1.5% of the sample goes to the ten largest clones.

What the authors observed across the whole study: Modeling indicated approximately 3 TCR RNA copies recovered per cell, compared with about 10 by digital PCR, which implies a capture efficiency of around 29%. Spiked-in Jurkat TCR RNA (around nine copies' worth), which is not part of the donor repertoire, was contained in the naive libraries. A single cell's worth of spiked-in Jurkat TCR RNA was reported detectable even among 850,000 to 1,000,000 naive CD8 T cells. Identical TCR molecules sharing a barcode could cause highly expanded clone sizes to be underestimated. Clones above 20 RNA copies held over 99% of molecules in CMV-specific effector cells but under 1% in naive cells. When barcode sub-clustering was omitted, TCR diversity was inflated by chimeric consensus sequences, with chimeras reaching as high as 47%.

This clonotype has at least ten counts. Which antigen it targets is not known. Base qualities are not provided; no much larger clone lies one nucleotide away. Here V drops 3 bases and J drops 7 bases, and the junction holds 9 bases not matched to any gene. Counted from cysteine to phenylalanine, this CDR3 has 16 amino acids. CDR3 DNA is the only sequence kept; it has 48 bases, read in frame from the first base. Based on the germline V gene (reference sequence), the CDR1 and CDR2 sequences are PRHDT and FYEKMQ. The receptor comes from a human donor in good health. Some libraries in this study had Jurkat cell RNA spiked in. The rearrangement combines TRBV13 with TRBJ2-2, and 9 junctional nucleotides match TRBD2. Sample: naive CD8+ T cells from blood, with Jurkat cell RNA spiked in. What this sample's cell subset or site label stands for: FACS-sorted CD8+CD4-CCR7+CD45RA+ naive T cells. The DNA is as follows: TGTGCCAGCAGCTTGCCTATAGCGGGAGTGGTCGGGGAGCTGTTTTTT. The translation is CASSLPIAGVVGELFF. Extended through the reference TRBV13 and TRBJ2-2 proteins, this CDR3 yields the full variable domain: AAGVIQSPRHLIKEKRETATLKCYPIPRHDTVYWYQQGPGQDPQFLISFYEKMQSDKGSIPDRFSAQQFSDYHSELNMSSLELGDSALYFCASSLPIAGVVGELFFGEGSRLTVL.